What follows are 11 T cell receptor beta chains derived from one specimen sequenced in a study of shared clonotypes between healthy human individuals. CD45RO-negative cells were positively selected for CCR7, leaving out terminally differentiated effector memory CD45RA+ cells. Measured with immunoSEQ multiplex PCR; TCRdb has only the in-frame clones, and not every one. The sample lists millions of clones; over 85% were seen once. Sequencing used naive CD8+ T cells sorted from blood. The receptors here all came from a young man in good health.

This clone was observed a single time. At the DNA level, this CDR3 is encoded by other sequences in the same sample as well. The chain couples TRBV5-6 to TRBJ2-5, with 7 bases fitting TRBD1. J lost 0 bases, V lost 0 bases, and 5 bases had no gene match. The CDR3 spans 16 residues. The germline gives CDR1 SGHDT, CDR2 YYEEEE. The chain's CDR3 is CASSLGGQAYQETQYF. The CDR3 nucleotides read TGTGCCAGCAGCTTGGGTGGACAGGCGTACCAAGAGACCCAGTACTTC.

This chain uses TRBV13 with TRBJ1-2; TRBD1 might be the D (5 bases). Trimming left V 3 bases short and J 2 bases short, with 10 bases between. This CDR3 comprises 14 residues. Germline V gene data show CDR1 as PRHDT and CDR2 as FYEKMQ (reference sequence). The CDR3 here is CASSLGGTNYGYTF. The CDR3, as DNA: TGTGCCAGCAGCTTGGGAGGGACGAACTATGGCTACACCTTC.

The chain combines TRBV11-2 with TRBJ2-1; no clear D gene. Deletions cut 0 bases from V and 7 bases from J, with 13 bases between. Germline values: CDR1 SGHAT, CDR2 FQNNGV. The CDR3 extends over 15 amino acids. The CDR3 DNA is TGTGCCAGCAGCTTAGATTTACCCGTCGGAAATGAGCAGTTCTTC. Residues: CASSLDLPVGNEQFF.

V gene TRBV21-1 combines with J gene TRBJ2-5; TRBD2, the table's D call, was not compared with the DNA. TRBV21-1 has pseudogene status. CDR3 length: 16 amino acids. The CDR3 loop is CASLGGYPGYEETQYF. The CDR3 DNA is TGTGCCAGCCTGGGGGGGTACCCCGGTTACGAAGAGACCCAGTACTTC.

This clone has a handful of counts. This chain uses TRBV19 with TRBJ2-5, with 9 bases that match TRBD1. Germline V CDR1 and CDR2: LNHDA, SQIVND (reference sequence). V shed 1 base, J shed 0 bases, and the junction held 0 bases outside the gene matches. The CDR3 loop spans 15 amino acids. The CDR3 is CASSIGTGDQETQYF. The CDR3 coding sequence is TGTGCCAGTAGTATAGGGACAGGGGACCAAGAGACCCAGTACTTC.

The gene calls are TRBV9 and TRBJ2-7; no firm D call. V was shortened by 0 bases and J by 3 bases, with 10 bases between the two germline ends. The germline V gene has CDR1 SGDLS and CDR2 YYNGEE. This CDR3 comprises 14 residues. CDR3 coding DNA: TGTGCCAGCAGCGTAGATACTGGGATCTACGAGCAGTACTTC. It yields the protein CASSVDTGIYEQYF.

The V call is TRBV10-3, the J call TRBJ2-2; D possibly matches TRBD1 or TRBD2 (5 bases each). From germline, CDR1 is ENHRY and CDR2 SYGVKD. The CDR3 has 15 residues. The germline V and J ends were trimmed by 10 bases and 0 bases, with 15 bases remaining between them. In DNA, the CDR3 is TGTGCCACCCTGGGGACCGAAACGAACACCGGGGAGCTGTTTTTT. Encoded protein: CATLGTETNTGELFF.

The chain uses TRBV25-1 and TRBJ1-1; D is possibly TRBD1 (5 bases). Germline assignment: CDR1 MGHDK and CDR2 SYGVNS. This CDR3 is built from 12 residues. V gave up 6 bases and J gave up 7 bases, with 12 bases separating them. The CDR3: CASRYGHLEAFF. Here the CDR3 DNA reads TGTGCCAGCAGATACGGACACCTTGAAGCTTTCTTT.

This chain joins TRBV7-9 and TRBJ2-7; 13 bases align to TRBD2. This CDR3 is built from 15 residues. Germline assignment: CDR1 SEHNR and CDR2 FQNEAQ (reference sequence). J was trimmed by 5 bases and V by 6 bases; bases with no gene match: 7. In DNA form, the CDR3 reads TGTGCCAGCAGATCCCCGGGACTAGCGGGACACGAGCAGTACTTC. Translation gives CASRSPGLAGHEQYF.

The chain carries TRBV5-1 and TRBJ2-7; maybe TRBD2 (5 bases). The germline V gene encodes CDR1 SGHRS and CDR2 YFSETQ. With 5 bases removed from V and 3 bases from J, the gap between germline ends came to 18 bases. This CDR3 is built from 15 residues. The CDR3 DNA is TGCGCCAGCAGTGTAGAGGGCCCTTTAGGCTACGAGCAGTACTTC. Amino acids: CASSVEGPLGYEQYF.

To note about this clone: Sequence at one end of the junction differs from germline and may be a read error. The CDR3 DNA reads as TGTGCTAGCAGCGATAGGTGGACAGTTGACGATAGCAATCAGCCCCAGCATTTT. As protein: CASSDRWTVDDSNQPQHF. The chain is built from TRBV7-7 and TRBJ1-5; the D gene is possibly TRBD1 (6 bases). This CDR3 comprises 18 residues. Germline V lookup: CDR1 SSHAT, CDR2 FNYEAQ (reference sequence).